The present TCR beta chain was sequenced within a study of T-cell reconstitution after alpha-beta-depleted transplantation in children. Unique molecular identifiers were used in preparing the TCRbeta library. TCRdb passed the PCR reads through MiXCR, listing each CDR3 protein once. The sample holds 200,000 to 300,000 distinct CDR3 sequences, about 11% seen once. The V and J ends lost 7 bases and 1 base, in that order; junction bases with no gene match: 11. CDR1 and CDR2 (germline): SNHLY, FYNNEI. CDR3 length: 16 amino acids. In this sample, this clonotype turned up many times. The chain couples TRBV2 to TRBJ2-7; 9 bases agree with TRBD1. The sequence was obtained from a human donor who donated a stem cell graft to a child with acute lymphoblastic leukemia. The sequences come from PBMCs from the stem cell graft donor, collected from the stem cell graft. The CDR3 nucleotides read TGTGCCAGCAAGGGGGGAAAAGGGACAGGGTCCTACGAGCAGTACTTC. This encodes CASKGGKGTGSYEQYF.